Listed below are T cell receptor beta chains from one sample, sequenced in a study of OX40 agonist ivuxolimab in advanced cancers. Libraries were prepared by immunoSEQ multiplex PCR; TCRdb keeps only in-frame clonotypes and omits some of them. The sample includes tens of thousands of clones, approximately 80% seen only once; the top ten take about 35%. The specimen was CD4+ or CD8+ T cells sorted from blood, collected in a trial of the OX40 agonist ivuxolimab. The receptors derive from an adult with an advanced solid tumor such as melanoma, head and neck, liver or kidney cancer. Both conserved end residues are part of each CDR3. D genes are given only for firm matches. Some rows mark clone size as missing; the rest say once, few, many or name a class of expanded clone.

v_gene: TRBV6-1
d_gene: NA
abundance: NA
j_gene: TRBJ1-1
CDR3aa: CASRQANTEAFF
CDR3nt: TGTGCCAGCAGACAGGCGAACACTGAAGCTTTCTTT

v_gene: TRBV2
d_gene: TRBD1
abundance: NA
j_gene: TRBJ2-7
CDR3aa: CASRSRDRGYEQYF
CDR3nt: TGTGCCAGCAGGAGCCGGGACAGGGGCTACGAGCAGTACTTC

v_gene: TRBV6-1
d_gene: TRBD1
abundance: once
j_gene: TRBJ1-4
CDR3aa: CASSEGTGIWEKLFF
CDR3nt: TGTGCCAGCAGTGAAGGGACAGGAATATGGGAAAAACTGTTTTTT

v_gene: TRBV11-2
d_gene: TRBD2
abundance: once
j_gene: TRBJ2-1
CDR3aa: CASSLYMRTSGAIEQFF
CDR3nt: TGTGCCAGCAGCTTATATATGAGGACTAGCGGGGCGATTGAGCAGTTCTTC

v_gene: TRBV6-6
d_gene: NA
abundance: NA
j_gene: TRBJ1-5
CDR3aa: CASSLGTAYSNQPQHF
CDR3nt: TGTGCCAGCAGCTTGGGGACGGCTTATAGCAATCAGCCCCAGCATTTT

v_gene: TRBV29-1
d_gene: NA
abundance: NA
j_gene: TRBJ1-2
CDR3aa: CSVEAGSLGYTF
CDR3nt: TGCAGCGTTGAGGCAGGGTCTTTGGGCTACACCTTC

v_gene: TRBV7-2
d_gene: NA
abundance: NA
j_gene: TRBJ2-2
CDR3aa: CASPRGPLDTGELFF
CDR3nt: TGTGCCAGCCCGAGGGGACCCTTGGACACCGGGGAGCTGTTTTTT

v_gene: TRBV6-1
d_gene: TRBD1
abundance: NA
j_gene: TRBJ2-4
CDR3aa: CASSERDRLNIQYF
CDR3nt: TGTGCCAGCAGTGAAAGGGACAGGTTAAACATTCAGTACTTC

v_gene: TRBV11-2
d_gene: NA
abundance: NA
j_gene: TRBJ1-6
CDR3aa: CASTRTASSYNSPLHF
CDR3nt: TGTGCCAGCACCCGGACAGCTAGCTCCTATAATTCACCCCTCCACTTT

v_gene: TRBV18
d_gene: NA
abundance: NA
j_gene: TRBJ2-2
CDR3aa: CASSPANNRRELFF
CDR3nt: TGTGCCAGCTCACCCGCGAACAATCGGAGGGAGCTGTTTTTT

v_gene: TRBV18
d_gene: NA
abundance: NA
j_gene: TRBJ2-1
CDR3aa: CASSLDRYNEQFF
CDR3nt: TGTGCCAGCTCCCTGGACAGATACAATGAGCAGTTCTTC

v_gene: TRBV14
d_gene: NA
abundance: NA
j_gene: TRBJ2-1
CDR3aa: CASSQDTIYNEQFF
CDR3nt: TGTGCCAGCAGCCAAGATACTATATACAATGAGCAGTTCTTC

v_gene: TRBV6-1
d_gene: TRBD1
abundance: NA
j_gene: TRBJ2-1
CDR3aa: CASSPRQGISNEQFF
CDR3nt: TGTGCCAGCAGTCCCCGACAGGGTATTAGCAATGAGCAGTTCTTC

v_gene: TRBV2
d_gene: TRBD1
abundance: NA
j_gene: TRBJ2-3
CDR3aa: CASRPQGAGGDTQYF
CDR3nt: TGTGCCAGCAGGCCCCAGGGGGCTGGGGGAGATACGCAGTATTTT

v_gene: TRBV5-1
d_gene: NA
abundance: few
j_gene: TRBJ2-7
CDR3aa: CASSSIGRLYEQYF
CDR3nt: TGCGCCAGCAGCTCCATTGGCAGGCTCTACGAGCAGTACTTC

v_gene: TRBV7-9
d_gene: TRBD2
abundance: once
j_gene: TRBJ2-3
CDR3aa: CASSGGLAASTDTQYF
CDR3nt: TGTGCCAGCAGCGGGGGACTAGCGGCTAGCACAGATACGCAGTATTTT

v_gene: TRBV7-3
d_gene: NA
abundance: NA
j_gene: TRBJ2-1
CDR3aa: CASSYMASSTEQFF
CDR3nt: TGTGCCAGCAGCTATATGGCTAGCTCCACTGAGCAGTTCTTC

v_gene: TRBV7-6
d_gene: TRBD1
abundance: few
j_gene: TRBJ2-7
CDR3aa: CASSSGLGTANEQYF
CDR3nt: TGTGCCAGCAGCTCCGGACTCGGGACAGCCAACGAGCAGTACTTC

v_gene: TRBV7-9
d_gene: TRBD2
abundance: NA
j_gene: TRBJ2-5
CDR3aa: CASSFGGGQETQYF
CDR3nt: TGTGCCAGCAGCTTTGGGGGGGGCCAAGAGACCCAGTACTTC

v_gene: TRBV28
d_gene: NA
abundance: NA
j_gene: TRBJ2-2
CDR3aa: CASSFSVRQVDTGELFF
CDR3nt: TGTGCCAGCAGTTTTAGCGTGAGACAGGTAGACACCGGGGAGCTGTTTTTT

v_gene: TRBV6-5
d_gene: TRBD1
abundance: NA
j_gene: TRBJ1-1
CDR3aa: CASSGTGGVTEAFF
CDR3nt: TGTGCCAGCAGTGGAACAGGGGGCGTCACTGAAGCTTTCTTT

v_gene: TRBV2
d_gene: TRBD1
abundance: NA
j_gene: TRBJ1-4
CDR3aa: CASSEARTGFEKLFF
CDR3nt: TGTGCCAGCAGTGAAGCCCGGACAGGGTTTGAAAAACTGTTTTTT

v_gene: TRBV4-1
d_gene: TRBD2
abundance: NA
j_gene: TRBJ2-5
CDR3aa: CASSQDGTSGGETQYF
CDR3nt: TGCGCCAGCAGCCAAGATGGGACTAGCGGGGGAGAGACCCAGTACTTC

v_gene: TRBV28
d_gene: NA
abundance: NA
j_gene: TRBJ2-7
CDR3aa: CASSLPGDGSYEQYF
CDR3nt: TGTGCCAGCAGTTTGCCCGGGGACGGATCCTACGAGCAGTACTTC

v_gene: TRBV19
d_gene: TRBD1
abundance: NA
j_gene: TRBJ2-7
CDR3aa: CASKPGQGSDEQYF
CDR3nt: TGTGCCAGTAAGCCGGGACAGGGGTCGGACGAGCAGTACTTC

v_gene: TRBV10-1
d_gene: NA
abundance: NA
j_gene: TRBJ2-1
CDR3aa: CASSDRGPAYNEQFF
CDR3nt: TGCGCCAGCAGCGACCGGGGACCGGCGTACAATGAGCAGTTCTTC

v_gene: TRBV10-1
d_gene: NA
abundance: once
j_gene: TRBJ2-7
CDR3aa: CASSESQGAYEQYF
CDR3nt: TGCGCCAGCAGTGAGTCGCAGGGAGCCTACGAGCAGTACTTC

v_gene: TRBV5-6
d_gene: TRBD2
abundance: NA
j_gene: TRBJ2-3
CDR3aa: CASSLGLAGVSDTQYF
CDR3nt: TGTGCCAGCAGCTTGGGACTAGCGGGAGTATCAGATACGCAGTATTTT

v_gene: TRBV7-7
d_gene: NA
abundance: NA
j_gene: TRBJ2-5
CDR3aa: CASSPQGRETQYF
CDR3nt: TGTGCTAGCAGCCCCCAGGGCAGGGAGACCCAGTACTTC

v_gene: TRBV11-3
d_gene: NA
abundance: NA
j_gene: TRBJ2-1
CDR3aa: CASSPGDRGEQFF
CDR3nt: TGTGCCAGCAGCCCCGGTGACCGGGGGGAGCAGTTCTTC

v_gene: TRBV15
d_gene: NA
abundance: NA
j_gene: TRBJ1-2
CDR3aa: CATSRDEGLTNYGYTF
CDR3nt: TGTGCCACCAGCAGAGACGAGGGCTTGACTAACTATGGCTACACCTTC

v_gene: TRBV29-1
d_gene: NA
abundance: NA
j_gene: TRBJ2-7
CDR3aa: CSVGRQLGGEQYF
CDR3nt: TGCAGCGTTGGCAGACAGCTCGGTGGCGAGCAGTACTTC

v_gene: TRBV12-5
d_gene: NA
abundance: NA
j_gene: TRBJ2-3
CDR3aa: CASRGQSTDTQYF
CDR3nt: TGTGCTAGTAGAGGACAGAGCACAGATACGCAGTATTTT

v_gene: TRBV18
d_gene: TRBD1
abundance: NA
j_gene: TRBJ2-7
CDR3aa: CASSNRDRTYEQYF
CDR3nt: TGTGCCAGCTCAAACCGGGACAGAACCTACGAGCAGTACTTC

v_gene: TRBV28
d_gene: TRBD1
abundance: NA
j_gene: TRBJ1-4
CDR3aa: CASRSPGQEASKLFF
CDR3nt: TGTGCCAGCAGGTCTCCGGGACAGGAGGCTTCGAAACTGTTTTTT

v_gene: TRBV28
d_gene: TRBD2
abundance: NA
j_gene: TRBJ2-1
CDR3aa: CASSFLSGGANEQFF
CDR3nt: TGTGCCAGCAGTTTTTTGAGCGGGGGGGCCAATGAGCAGTTCTTC

v_gene: TRBV5-1
d_gene: NA
abundance: NA
j_gene: TRBJ2-1
CDR3aa: CASCIAAVRDEQFF
CDR3nt: TGCGCCAGCTGCATCGCTGCGGTCAGAGATGAGCAGTTCTTC

v_gene: TRBV28
d_gene: NA
abundance: NA
j_gene: TRBJ2-1
CDR3aa: CASIPGSLRNEQFF
CDR3nt: TGTGCCAGCATACCCGGGTCACTTAGGAATGAGCAGTTCTTC

v_gene: TRBV6-5
d_gene: TRBD1
abundance: NA
j_gene: TRBJ1-1
CDR3aa: CASSRQGGDTEAFF
CDR3nt: TGTGCCAGCAGCCGACAGGGAGGGGACACTGAAGCTTTCTTT

v_gene: TRBV10-3
d_gene: TRBD2
abundance: NA
j_gene: TRBJ2-7
CDR3aa: CAISEGRVPFYEQYF
CDR3nt: TGTGCCATCAGTGAGGGGAGGGTCCCTTTCTACGAGCAGTACTTC

v_gene: TRBV5-1
d_gene: TRBD2
abundance: NA
j_gene: TRBJ2-7
CDR3aa: CASSQASGSAYEQYF
CDR3nt: TGCGCCAGCAGCCAGGCTAGCGGGAGCGCCTACGAGCAGTACTTC

v_gene: TRBV28
d_gene: NA
abundance: NA
j_gene: TRBJ1-2
CDR3aa: CASWATNYGYTF
CDR3nt: TGTGCCAGCTGGGCTACTAACTATGGCTACACCTTC

v_gene: TRBV9
d_gene: NA
abundance: NA
j_gene: TRBJ2-1
CDR3aa: CASSVGLARTTGSEQFF
CDR3nt: TGTGCCAGCAGCGTAGGCCTAGCTCGCACAACGGGGTCTGAGCAGTTCTTC

v_gene: TRBV6-1
d_gene: TRBD1
abundance: NA
j_gene: TRBJ1-1
CDR3aa: CASSLQGRTEAFF
CDR3nt: TGTGCCAGCAGCTTACAGGGGAGGACTGAAGCTTTCTTT

v_gene: TRBV19
d_gene: NA
abundance: once
j_gene: TRBJ2-3
CDR3aa: CASSQGSGDTQYF
CDR3nt: TGTGCCAGTAGTCAGGGGTCAGGGGATACGCAGTATTTT

v_gene: TRBV28
d_gene: NA
abundance: NA
j_gene: TRBJ2-2
CDR3aa: CASSFFRGAGELFF
CDR3nt: TGTGCCAGCAGTTTCTTTAGGGGGGCCGGGGAGCTGTTTTTT

v_gene: TRBV7-9
d_gene: NA
abundance: few
j_gene: TRBJ2-5
CDR3aa: CASSLGGTQQETQYF
CDR3nt: TGTGCCAGCAGCTTAGGAGGGACACAACAAGAGACCCAGTACTTC

v_gene: TRBV4-2
d_gene: TRBD2
abundance: once
j_gene: TRBJ2-2
CDR3aa: CASSQDWTSGTTGELFF
CDR3nt: TGTGCCAGCAGCCAAGACTGGACTAGCGGGACTACCGGGGAGCTGTTTTTT

v_gene: TRBV4-2
d_gene: TRBD2
abundance: few
j_gene: TRBJ2-5
CDR3aa: CASSQGPSRTSGGQETQYF
CDR3nt: TGTGCCAGCAGCCAAGGCCCCTCGCGCACTAGCGGGGGCCAAGAGACCCAGTACTTC

v_gene: TRBV7-2
d_gene: TRBD1
abundance: NA
j_gene: TRBJ2-7
CDR3aa: CASSPRTGPYEQYF
CDR3nt: TGTGCCAGCAGCCCACGGACAGGTCCCTACGAGCAGTACTTC

v_gene: TRBV2
d_gene: NA
abundance: NA
j_gene: TRBJ2-5
CDR3aa: CASKPGWGETQYF
CDR3nt: TGTGCCAGCAAGCCGGGGTGGGGGGAGACCCAGTACTTC

v_gene: TRBV11-2
d_gene: NA
abundance: NA
j_gene: TRBJ1-1
CDR3aa: CASSLAGRTANTEAFF
CDR3nt: TGTGCCAGCAGCTTAGCGGGGAGGACGGCGAACACTGAAGCTTTCTTT

v_gene: TRBV7-6
d_gene: TRBD1
abundance: NA
j_gene: TRBJ1-5
CDR3aa: CASSPWTGGQPQHF
CDR3nt: TGTGCCAGCAGCCCTTGGACAGGGGGACAGCCCCAGCATTTT

v_gene: TRBV6-6
d_gene: TRBD1
abundance: NA
j_gene: TRBJ2-1
CDR3aa: CASSYRDRGRVGEQFF
CDR3nt: TGTGCCAGCAGTTACCGGGACAGGGGGCGCGTGGGTGAGCAGTTCTTC

v_gene: TRBV4-1
d_gene: TRBD1
abundance: NA
j_gene: TRBJ1-4
CDR3aa: CASSTLGQGATNEKLFF
CDR3nt: TGCGCCAGCAGCACTTTAGGACAGGGGGCAACTAATGAAAAACTGTTTTTT